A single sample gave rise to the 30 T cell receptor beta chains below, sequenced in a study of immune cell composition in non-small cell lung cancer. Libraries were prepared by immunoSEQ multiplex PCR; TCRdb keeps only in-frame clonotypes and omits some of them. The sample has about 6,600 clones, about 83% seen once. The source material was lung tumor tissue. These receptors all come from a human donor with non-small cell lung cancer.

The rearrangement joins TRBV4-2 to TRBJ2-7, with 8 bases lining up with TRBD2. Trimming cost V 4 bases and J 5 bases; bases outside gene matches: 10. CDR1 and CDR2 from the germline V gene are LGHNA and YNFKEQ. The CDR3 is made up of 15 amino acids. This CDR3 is CASSPLVGGAHEQYF. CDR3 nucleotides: TGTGCCAGCAGCCCCCTTGTCGGGGGGGCCCACGAGCAGTACTTC.

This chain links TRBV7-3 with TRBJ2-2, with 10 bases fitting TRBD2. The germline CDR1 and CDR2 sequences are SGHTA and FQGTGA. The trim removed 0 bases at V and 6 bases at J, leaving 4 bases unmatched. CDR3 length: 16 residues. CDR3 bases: TGTGCCAGCAGCTTAACCCTAGCGGGAGTAGCCGGGGAGCTGTTTTTT. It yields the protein CASSLTLAGVAGELFF.

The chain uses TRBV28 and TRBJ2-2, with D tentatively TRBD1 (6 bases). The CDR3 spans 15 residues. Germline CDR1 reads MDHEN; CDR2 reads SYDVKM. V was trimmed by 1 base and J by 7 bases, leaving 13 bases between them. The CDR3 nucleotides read TGTGCCAGCAGTTTATCTGGGGGCCAGAGCGGGGAGCTGTTTTTT. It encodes CASSLSGGQSGELFF.

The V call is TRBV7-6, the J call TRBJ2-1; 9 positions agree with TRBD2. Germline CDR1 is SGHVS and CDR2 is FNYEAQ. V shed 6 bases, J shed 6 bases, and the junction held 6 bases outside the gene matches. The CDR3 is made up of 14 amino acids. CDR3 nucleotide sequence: TGTGCCAGCAGATCACTAGCGGGTGGCAATGAGCAGTTCTTC. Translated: CASRSLAGGNEQFF.

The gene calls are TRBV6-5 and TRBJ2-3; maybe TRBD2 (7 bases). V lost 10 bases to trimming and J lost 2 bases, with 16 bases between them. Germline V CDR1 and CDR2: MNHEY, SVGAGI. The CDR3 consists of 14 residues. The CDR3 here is CATSRAGHTDTQYF. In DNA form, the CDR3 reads TGTGCCACCTCCCGAGCGGGACACACAGATACGCAGTATTTT.

Here the CDR3 reads CASSRDREPYGYTF. CDR3 sequence (DNA): TGCGCCAGCAGCCGGGACAGGGAACCCTATGGCTACACCTTC. J is TRBJ1-2 and V is TRBV5-1; TRBD1 agrees at 9 bases. The V and J ends lost 4 bases and 4 bases, in that order; junction bases with no gene match: 5. The CDR3 runs 14 residues. Germline CDR1 SGHRS, CDR2 YFSETQ.

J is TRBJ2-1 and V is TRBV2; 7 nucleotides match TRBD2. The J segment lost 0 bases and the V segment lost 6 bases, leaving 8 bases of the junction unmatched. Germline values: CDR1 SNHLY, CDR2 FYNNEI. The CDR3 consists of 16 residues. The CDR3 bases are TGTGCCAGCAGGGATAAAACTAGCGTCTCCTACAATGAGCAGTTCTTC. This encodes CASRDKTSVSYNEQFF. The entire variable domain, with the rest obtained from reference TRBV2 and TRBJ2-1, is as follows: EPEVTQTPSHQVTQMGQEVILRCVPISNHLYFYWYRQILGQKVEFLVSFYNNEISEKSEIFDDQFSVERPDGSNFTLKIRSTKLEDSAMYFCASRDKTSVSYNEQFFGPGTRLTVL.

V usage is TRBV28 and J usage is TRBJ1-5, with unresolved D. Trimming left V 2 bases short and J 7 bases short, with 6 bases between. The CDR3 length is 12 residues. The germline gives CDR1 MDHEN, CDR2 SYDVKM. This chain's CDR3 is CASSLLLQPQHF. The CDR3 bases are TGTGCCAGCAGTTTACTTCTGCAGCCCCAGCATTTT.

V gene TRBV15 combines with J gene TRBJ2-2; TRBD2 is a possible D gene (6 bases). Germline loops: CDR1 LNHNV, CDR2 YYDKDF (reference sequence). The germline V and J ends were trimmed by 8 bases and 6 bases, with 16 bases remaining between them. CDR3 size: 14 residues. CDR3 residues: CATSHREISGELFF. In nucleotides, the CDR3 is TGTGCCACCTCCCACCGGGAGATTTCCGGGGAGCTGTTTTTT.

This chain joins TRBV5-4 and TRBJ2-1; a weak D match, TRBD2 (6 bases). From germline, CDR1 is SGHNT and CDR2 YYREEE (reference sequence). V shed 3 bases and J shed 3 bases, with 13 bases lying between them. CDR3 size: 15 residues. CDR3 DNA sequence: TGTGCCAGCAGCTCCGGGGGAGCGGTCTACAATGAGCAGTTCTTC. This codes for CASSSGGAVYNEQFF.

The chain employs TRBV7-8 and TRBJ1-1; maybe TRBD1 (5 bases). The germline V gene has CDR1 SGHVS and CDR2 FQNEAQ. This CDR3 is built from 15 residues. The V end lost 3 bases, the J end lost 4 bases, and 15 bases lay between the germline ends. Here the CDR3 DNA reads TGTGCCAGCAGCTTTGGGTATGGGGCGACCACTGAAGCTTTCTTT. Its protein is CASSFGYGATTEAFF.

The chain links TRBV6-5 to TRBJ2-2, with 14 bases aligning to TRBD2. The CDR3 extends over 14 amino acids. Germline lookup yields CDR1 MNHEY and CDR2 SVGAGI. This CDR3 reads CASRLAGGSGELFF. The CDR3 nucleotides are TGTGCAAGTCGACTAGCGGGAGGGTCCGGGGAGCTGTTTTTT.

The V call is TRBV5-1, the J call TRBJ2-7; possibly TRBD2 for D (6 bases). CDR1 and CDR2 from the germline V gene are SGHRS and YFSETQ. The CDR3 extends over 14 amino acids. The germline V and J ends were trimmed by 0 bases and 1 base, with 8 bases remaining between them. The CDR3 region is CASSLEGGSYEQYF. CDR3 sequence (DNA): TGCGCCAGCAGCTTGGAGGGAGGTTCCTACGAGCAGTACTTC.

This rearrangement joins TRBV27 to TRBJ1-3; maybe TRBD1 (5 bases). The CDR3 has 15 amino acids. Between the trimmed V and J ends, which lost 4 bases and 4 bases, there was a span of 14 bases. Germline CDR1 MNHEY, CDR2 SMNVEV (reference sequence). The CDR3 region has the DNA TGTGCCAGCAGTTCGGGACTGGGTTCAGGAAACACCATATATTTT. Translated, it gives CASSSGLGSGNTIYF.

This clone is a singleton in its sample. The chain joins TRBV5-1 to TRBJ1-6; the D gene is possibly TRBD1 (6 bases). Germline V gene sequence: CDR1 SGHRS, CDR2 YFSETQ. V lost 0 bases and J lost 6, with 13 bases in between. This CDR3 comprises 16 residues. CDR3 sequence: CASSLGQGRGNSPLHF. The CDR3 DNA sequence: TGCGCCAGCAGCTTGGGGCAGGGCAGGGGTAATTCACCCCTCCACTTT.

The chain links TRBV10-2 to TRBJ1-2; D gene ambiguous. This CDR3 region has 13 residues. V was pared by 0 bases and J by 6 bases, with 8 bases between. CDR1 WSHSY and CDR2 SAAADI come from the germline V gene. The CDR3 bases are TGCGCCAGCAGTGAGTCCTCCGGGAATGGCTACACCTTC. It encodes CASSESSGNGYTF.

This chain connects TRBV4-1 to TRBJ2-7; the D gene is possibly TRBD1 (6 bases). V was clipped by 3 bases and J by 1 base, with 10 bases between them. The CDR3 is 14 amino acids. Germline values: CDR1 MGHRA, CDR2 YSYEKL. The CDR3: CASSHITGSYEQYF. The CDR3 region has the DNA TGCGCCAGCAGCCATATAACAGGGTCCTACGAGCAGTACTTC.

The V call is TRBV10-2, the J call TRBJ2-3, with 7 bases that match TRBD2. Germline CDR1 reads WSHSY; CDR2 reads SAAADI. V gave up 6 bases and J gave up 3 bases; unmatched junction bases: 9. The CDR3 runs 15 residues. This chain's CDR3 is CASRTSPASTDTQYF. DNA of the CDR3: TGCGCCAGCAGGACTAGCCCGGCGAGTACAGATACGCAGTATTTT.

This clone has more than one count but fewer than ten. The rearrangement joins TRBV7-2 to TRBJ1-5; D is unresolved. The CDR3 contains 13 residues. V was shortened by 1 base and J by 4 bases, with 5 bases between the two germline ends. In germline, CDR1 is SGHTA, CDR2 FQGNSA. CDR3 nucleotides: TGTGCCAGCAGCTTAGACTTGAATCAGCCCCAGCATTTT. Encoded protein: CASSLDLNQPQHF.

The DNA for the CDR3 is TGTGCCAGCAGCCAAGATACGGCTAGCGGACGGGAGACCCAGTACTTC. Encoded protein: CASSQDTASGRETQYF. The rearrangement joins TRBV4-2 to TRBJ2-5; 7 bases are shared with TRBD2. The CDR3 extends over 16 amino acids. Germline V gene data show CDR1 as LGHNA and CDR2 as YNFKEQ. Trimming cost V 0 bases and J 5 bases; bases outside gene matches: 9.

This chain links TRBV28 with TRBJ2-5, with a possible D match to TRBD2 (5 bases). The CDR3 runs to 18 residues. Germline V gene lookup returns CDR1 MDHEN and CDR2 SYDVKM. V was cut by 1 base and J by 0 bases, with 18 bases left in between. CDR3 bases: TGTGCCAGCAGTTTATCCCCCTTAGCGCCAGAGTACCAAGAGACCCAGTACTTC. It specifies CASSLSPLAPEYQETQYF.

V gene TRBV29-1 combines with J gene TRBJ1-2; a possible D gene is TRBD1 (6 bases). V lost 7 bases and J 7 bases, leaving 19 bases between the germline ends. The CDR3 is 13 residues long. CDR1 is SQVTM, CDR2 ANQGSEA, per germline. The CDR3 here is CSDLRGSTGGYTF. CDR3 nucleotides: TGCAGCGACCTTAGGGGGTCAACGGGTGGCTACACCTTC. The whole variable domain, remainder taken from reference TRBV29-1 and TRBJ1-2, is SAVISQKPSRDICQRGTSLTIQCQVDSQVTMMFWYRQQPGQSLTLIATANQGSEATYESGFVIDKFPISRPNLTFSTLTVSNMSPEDSSIYLCSDLRGSTGGYTFGSGTRLTVV.

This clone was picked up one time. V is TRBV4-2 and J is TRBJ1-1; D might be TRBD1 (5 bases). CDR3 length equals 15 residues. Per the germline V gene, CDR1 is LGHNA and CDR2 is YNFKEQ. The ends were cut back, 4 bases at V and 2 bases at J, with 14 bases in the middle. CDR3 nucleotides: TGTGCCAGCAGCCCCGGGCCAGGGTCAAACACTGAAGCTTTCTTT. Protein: CASSPGPGSNTEAFF.

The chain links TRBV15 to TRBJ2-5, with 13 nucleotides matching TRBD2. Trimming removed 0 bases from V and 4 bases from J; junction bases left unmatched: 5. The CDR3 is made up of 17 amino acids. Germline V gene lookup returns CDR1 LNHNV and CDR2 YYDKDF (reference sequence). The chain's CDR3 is CATSRDRTSGRRETQYF. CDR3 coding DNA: TGTGCCACCAGCAGAGATCGGACTAGCGGGAGACGAGAGACCCAGTACTTC. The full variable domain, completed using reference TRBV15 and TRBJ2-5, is DAMVIQNPRYQVTQFGKPVTLSCSQTLNHNVMYWYQQKSSQAPKLLFHYYDKDFNNEADTPDNFQSRRPNTSFCFLDIRSPGLGDTAMYLCATSRDRTSGRRETQYFGPGTRLLVL.

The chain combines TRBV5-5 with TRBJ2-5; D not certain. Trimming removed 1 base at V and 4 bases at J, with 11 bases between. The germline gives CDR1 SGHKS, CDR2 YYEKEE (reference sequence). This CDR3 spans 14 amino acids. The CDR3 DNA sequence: TGTGCCAGCAGCTTGAAGCTCGGGTCAGAGACCCAGTACTTC. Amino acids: CASSLKLGSETQYF. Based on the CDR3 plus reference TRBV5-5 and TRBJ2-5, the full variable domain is DAGVTQSPTHLIKTRGQQVTLRCSPISGHKSVSWYQQVLGQGPQFIFQYYEKEERGRGNFPDRFSARQFPNYSSELNVNALLLGDSALYLCASSLKLGSETQYFGPGTRLLVL.

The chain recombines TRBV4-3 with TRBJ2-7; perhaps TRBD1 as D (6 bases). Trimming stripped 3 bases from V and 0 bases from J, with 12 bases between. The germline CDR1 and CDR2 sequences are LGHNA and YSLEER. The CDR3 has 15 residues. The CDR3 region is CASSQTPDSSYEQYF. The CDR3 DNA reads TGCGCCAGCAGCCAGACGCCGGACAGCTCCTACGAGCAGTACTTC.

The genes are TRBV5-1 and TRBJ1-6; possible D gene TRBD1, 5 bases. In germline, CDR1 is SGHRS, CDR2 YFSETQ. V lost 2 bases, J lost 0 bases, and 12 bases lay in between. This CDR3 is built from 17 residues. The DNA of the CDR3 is TGCGCCAGCAGCTTACAGGCTGTGAGCTCCTATAATTCACCCCTCCACTTT. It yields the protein CASSLQAVSSYNSPLHF.

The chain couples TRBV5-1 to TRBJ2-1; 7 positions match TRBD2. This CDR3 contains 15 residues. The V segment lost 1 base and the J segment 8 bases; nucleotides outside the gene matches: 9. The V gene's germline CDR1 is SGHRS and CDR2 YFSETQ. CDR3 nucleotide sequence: TGCGCCAGCAGCTTGAGTGGGCGGGAGTGGGATGAGCAGTTCTTC. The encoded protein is CASSLSGREWDEQFF.

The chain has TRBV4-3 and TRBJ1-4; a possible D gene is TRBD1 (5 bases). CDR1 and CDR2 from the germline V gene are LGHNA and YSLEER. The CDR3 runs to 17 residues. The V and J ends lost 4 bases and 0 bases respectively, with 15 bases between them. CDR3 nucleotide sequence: TGCGCCAGCAGCCCTCGGGCTGGGACTGCAACTAATGAAAAACTGTTTTTT. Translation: CASSPRAGTATNEKLFF.

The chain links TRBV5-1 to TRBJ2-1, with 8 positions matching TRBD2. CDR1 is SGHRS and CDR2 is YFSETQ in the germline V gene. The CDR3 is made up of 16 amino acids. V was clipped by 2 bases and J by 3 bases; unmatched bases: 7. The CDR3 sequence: CASSLTSGTNYNEQFF. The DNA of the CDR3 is TGCGCCAGCAGCTTAACTAGCGGAACCAACTACAATGAGCAGTTCTTC.